Sequencing of this T cell receptor (beta chain) was carried out in a study of T cell repertoires in cytomegalovirus infection. General observations from the study: Within the response measured ex vivo, HLA-C-restricted CMV-specific TCR beta clonotypes were dominant.

CDR3 size: 17 residues. The germline gives CDR1 LNHDA, CDR2 SQIVND (reference sequence). The ends were cut back, 7 bases at V and 1 base at J, with 20 bases in the middle. TCRdb redid the calling of the reads with MiXCR, one entry per CDR3 protein. The table lists roughly 120,000 distinct CDR3 sequences, roughly a tenth of them singletons, with approximately 33% in the top ten. This clonotype was seen repeatedly, ten times or more. The antigen is unknown. The TCR comes from a human donor in good health (CMV status not recorded). Some clones in this sample may be carry-over from other donors' samples. The J gene is TRBJ1-5, the V gene TRBV19, with unresolved D. Sequenced input: PBMCs, sequenced either directly or after in vitro stimulation (not recorded which). The CDR3 sequence: CASNSRTGVGSNQPQHF. CDR3 coding DNA: TGTGCCAGTAACTCCCGAACCGGGGTCGGCAGCAATCAGCCCCAGCATTTT.